This section outlines one T cell receptor beta chain sequence together with its context. The data are from a study of blood T cell repertoires in COVID-19. Whole-study context: The analysed material was cDNA or gDNA that came from T cells, B-cell-depleted T cells, or PBMCs.

Profiled with immunoSEQ multiplex PCR; TCRdb holds only in-frame clones, not every one. Here the sample spans 230,000 or so clones, 87% being singletons. CDR1 and CDR2 (germline): SGHAT, FQNNGV. V shed 5 bases and J shed 6 bases, with 13 bases lying between them. This CDR3 region has 13 residues. The sequence derives from a middle-aged man with active or convalescent COVID-19. This rearrangement joins TRBV11-2 to TRBJ1-1; D is possibly TRBD1 (5 bases). The sample was peripheral blood. The CDR3 spells CASSPEGRAEAFF. CDR3 DNA: TGTGCCAGCAGCCCGGAGGGGAGAGCTGAAGCTTTCTTT.